Shown below are 16 T cell receptor beta chains from a single sample sequenced in a study of blood T cell repertoires in COVID-19. The protocol was immunoSEQ multiplex PCR, while the TCRdb copy is restricted to in-frame clones and leaves out a portion. Of approximately 100,000 clones in the sample, roughly 80% are singletons; the top ten hold about 4.5%. Sequencing used peripheral blood. These receptors all come from a man aged 55-75 years with acute or convalescent COVID-19.

J is TRBJ2-3 and V is TRBV29-1, with TRBD1 matching over 9 bases. CDR1 and CDR2 (germline): SQVTM, ANQGSEA. Trimming cost V 7 bases and J 4 bases; bases outside gene matches: 9. This CDR3 region has 14 residues. CDR3 residues: CSAGRTGAPDTQYF. The CDR3 nucleotides read TGCAGCGCGGGGCGGACAGGGGCGCCAGATACGCAGTATTTT.

The chain has TRBV6-2 or TRBV6-3 and TRBJ2-6; perhaps TRBD2 as D (6 bases). CDR3 size: 16 residues. CDR1 is MNHEY, CDR2 SVGEGT, per germline. V gave up 2 bases and J gave up 2 bases, with 10 bases separating them. CDR3 residues: CASSYGTGAGANVLTF. The CDR3 DNA reads as TGTGCCAGCAGTTACGGGACTGGGGCTGGGGCCAACGTCCTGACTTTC.

The chain links TRBV3-1 (or the pseudogene TRBV3-2) to TRBJ2-3; TRBD2 agrees at 9 bases. The germline CDR1 and CDR2 sequences are LGHDT and YNNKEL (reference sequence). The CDR3 totals 16 residues. The junction had 5 bases not matched to a gene; V was cut back by 4 bases and J by 0 bases. CDR3 sequence reads: CASSPRLAVSTDTQYF. The CDR3 nucleotides are TGTGCCAGCAGCCCGAGACTAGCGGTTAGCACAGATACGCAGTATTTT.

The gene calls are TRBV18 and TRBJ1-1, with 7 bases aligning to TRBD1. This CDR3 region has 16 residues. Germline V gene data show CDR1 as KGHSH and CDR2 as LQKENI. V lost 6 bases, J lost 5 bases, and 15 bases stayed unmatched. CDR3 nucleotides: TGTGCCAGCTCGCTTAGACAGGGAACATGGACGACTGAAGCTTTCTTT. Protein: CASSLRQGTWTTEAFF.

This chain links TRBV3-1 (or the pseudogene TRBV3-2) with TRBJ2-1; 13 bases are a match to TRBD2. V shed 1 base, J shed 9 bases, and the junction held 3 bases outside the gene matches. The CDR3 is 15 amino acids. Germline loops: CDR1 LGHDT, CDR2 YNNKEL (reference sequence). Here the CDR3 DNA reads TGTGCCAGCAGCCAAGGACTAGCGGGAGGAAGTGAGCAGTTCTTC. This gives the protein CASSQGLAGGSEQFF.

The V gene is TRBV4-2, the J gene TRBJ1-3, with D tentatively TRBD1 (5 bases). CDR1 is LGHNA, CDR2 YNFKEQ, per germline. The CDR3 length is 15 residues. V lost 1 base, J lost 4 bases, and 11 bases lay in between. The CDR3 region has the DNA TGTGCCAGCAGCCAAGTAGTTCAGGGAGGAAACACCATATATTTT. Residues: CASSQVVQGGNTIYF.

The chain is built from TRBV5-6 and TRBJ1-2; D call uncertain. The CDR3 length is 17 residues. Trimming pared 0 bases from V and 0 bases from J, leaving 15 bases between. Germline V CDR1 and CDR2: SGHDT, YYEEEE. CDR3 coding DNA: TGTGCCAGCAGCTTGGTGCAGGCGACCATACCTAACTATGGCTACACCTTC. Encoded protein: CASSLVQATIPNYGYTF.

This rearrangement joins TRBV11-2 to TRBJ1-4; possibly TRBD1 for D (6 bases). Trimming took off 2 bases at V and 6 bases at J, with 13 bases between the two ends. Germline-derived CDR1 and CDR2 are SGHAT and FQNNGV. This CDR3 region has 15 residues. CDR3 coding DNA: TGTGCCAGCAGCTTACTTACAGGGATGGATGAAAAACTGTTTTTT. It specifies CASSLLTGMDEKLFF.

The chain recombines TRBV2 with TRBJ1-5, with 8 positions matching TRBD1. Germline V gene lookup returns CDR1 SNHLY and CDR2 FYNNEI. The J segment lost 4 bases and the V segment lost 6 bases, leaving 5 bases of the junction unmatched. The CDR3 totals 14 residues. The CDR3 DNA reads TGTGCCAGCAGACGTGGACAGGGTAATCAGCCCCAGCATTTT. It codes for CASRRGQGNQPQHF.

V is TRBV12-5 and J is TRBJ2-7; D is unresolved. The CDR3 has 13 residues. V lost 1 base, J lost 7 bases, and 11 bases lay in between. Germline lookup yields CDR1 LGHNT and CDR2 FRNRAP. The CDR3 sequence is CASGLAPNREQYF. The CDR3 DNA is TGTGCTAGTGGTTTGGCCCCTAACAGAGAGCAGTACTTC.

The V and J genes are TRBV5-4 and TRBJ2-3; 11 bases line up with TRBD2. Germline CDR1 is SGHNT and CDR2 is YYREEE (reference sequence). The CDR3 spans 15 residues. V gave up 4 bases and J gave up 3 bases; unmatched junction bases: 4. CDR3 region: CASSATSGRTDTQYF. The CDR3 DNA follows: TGTGCCAGCAGCGCTACTAGCGGGAGAACAGATACGCAGTATTTT.

In its sample, this clone was seen once. This CDR3 is CASSVAATVGNTIYF. In nucleotides, the CDR3 is TGTGCCAGCAGCGTAGCAGCGACAGTTGGAAACACCATATATTTT. The chain uses TRBV9 and TRBJ1-3, with D possibly being TRBD1 (5 bases). There are 15 residues in the CDR3. Trimming left V 0 bases short and J 3 bases short, with 10 bases between. CDR1 is SGDLS, CDR2 YYNGEE, per germline.

The chain has TRBV7-6 and TRBJ1-1, with a possible D match to TRBD1 (5 bases). In germline, CDR1 is SGHVS, CDR2 FNYEAQ. The CDR3 runs 16 residues. V gave up 5 bases and J gave up 1 base, with 17 bases separating them. This CDR3 is CASSPLRSGGNTEAFF. The CDR3 nucleotides read TGTGCCAGCAGCCCCCTCAGGAGCGGGGGGAACACTGAAGCTTTCTTT.

This clone appeared a single time. V and J are TRBV5-1 and TRBJ2-1; the match to TRBD2 covers 11 bases. Germline-derived CDR1 and CDR2 are SGHRS and YFSETQ. CDR3 length: 15 residues. V was pared by 3 bases and J by 9 bases, with 8 bases of the junction left unmatched. This chain's CDR3 is CASSSLGTSGGEQFF. The CDR3 coding sequence is TGCGCCAGCAGCTCCCTTGGGACTAGCGGTGGTGAGCAGTTCTTC.

This chain connects TRBV7-2 to TRBJ2-2; 7 positions agree with TRBD2. The germline CDR1 and CDR2 sequences are SGHTA and FQGNSA. The CDR3 length is 15 residues. Germline trimming cut 1 base from V and 6 bases from J; bases unmatched to any gene: 5. The DNA of the CDR3 is TGTGCCAGCAGCTTAGTCAGCGGGACCCCCGGGGAGCTGTTTTTT. The encoded protein is CASSLVSGTPGELFF.

The J gene is TRBJ1-5, the V gene TRBV9; 10 bases match TRBD1. The V gene end was trimmed by 3 bases and the J gene end by 7 bases; junction bases not matched to a gene: 4. This CDR3 is 14 amino acids long. From germline, CDR1 is SGDLS and CDR2 YYNGEE. CDR3 coding DNA: TGTGCCAGCAGCGAGGAGGACAGGGGGCAGCCCCAGCATTTT. Protein sequence: CASSEEDRGQPQHF. Based on the CDR3 plus reference TRBV9 and TRBJ1-5, the full variable domain is DSGVTQTPKHLITATGQRVTLRCSPRSGDLSVYWYQQSLDQGLQFLIQYYNGEERAKGNILERFSAQQFPDLHSELNLSSLELGDSALYFCASSEEDRGQPQHFGDGTRLSIL.